These T cell receptor beta chains were read from a single sample in a study of cytomegalovirus exposure and HLA in healthy donors. This table comes from immunoSEQ multiplex PCR, and its TCRdb copy is limited to in-frame clones, with some not included. The sample includes just under 80,000 clones, around 78% of them seen just once. The material sequenced was PBMCs. All receptors come from a man between 35 and 55 years old in good health and CMV-seronegative. Both conserved end residues are part of each CDR3. The order of the fields is D gene, J gene, V gene, clone size, CDR3 DNA, CDR3 protein. A D gene is named only where the DNA matches it firmly. Clone size, where shown, is once, few, many, or a class for clones that have expanded.

d_call: NA
j_call: TRBJ2-1
v_call: TRBV21-1
clone_size: NA
cdr3_nt: TGTGCCAGCCGAAAAGAGGACCCGGGAGTCGAGCAGAGTGAGCAGTTCTTC
cdr3_aa: CASRKEDPGVEQSEQFF

d_call: TRBD2
j_call: TRBJ2-7
v_call: TRBV7-8
clone_size: NA
cdr3_nt: TGTGCCAGCAGCTTTGCAGGGACTAGCGGGAGCTACGAGCAGTACTTC
cdr3_aa: CASSFAGTSGSYEQYF

d_call: TRBD2
j_call: TRBJ2-1
v_call: TRBV13
clone_size: NA
cdr3_nt: TGTGCCAGCAGCGCATACACCCGGACTAGCGGGAGGGCCAGCTACAATGAGCAGTTCTTC
cdr3_aa: CASSAYTRTSGRASYNEQFF

d_call: TRBD2
j_call: TRBJ2-7
v_call: TRBV4-3
clone_size: NA
cdr3_nt: TGCGCCAGCAGCCTGGGACTAGCGGGGGGGGAGCAGTACTTC
cdr3_aa: CASSLGLAGGEQYF

d_call: TRBD1
j_call: TRBJ2-7
v_call: TRBV6-1
clone_size: NA
cdr3_nt: TGTGCCAGCAGTGAAGCGGGACAGGGTGGTTACGAGCAGTACTTC
cdr3_aa: CASSEAGQGGYEQYF

d_call: TRBD1
j_call: TRBJ2-1
v_call: TRBV29-1
clone_size: NA
cdr3_nt: TGCAGCGTTGCAGGGGGCGATGAGCAGTTCTTC
cdr3_aa: CSVAGGDEQFF

d_call: TRBD1
j_call: TRBJ2-5
v_call: TRBV6-5
clone_size: once
cdr3_nt: TGTGCCAGCAGACCACGGACAGGGCCTAGAGAGACCCAGTACTTC
cdr3_aa: CASRPRTGPRETQYF

d_call: TRBD1
j_call: TRBJ2-7
v_call: TRBV28
clone_size: NA
cdr3_nt: TGTGCCAGCAGCTATGCCGGGGCAGGGGGCGACGAGCAGTACTTC
cdr3_aa: CASSYAGAGGDEQYF

d_call: TRBD1
j_call: TRBJ1-1
v_call: TRBV9
clone_size: few
cdr3_nt: TGTGCCAGCAGCGCACCAACAGGGGGCGCGTGGACTGAAGCTTTCTTT
cdr3_aa: CASSAPTGGAWTEAFF

d_call: TRBD2
j_call: TRBJ2-5
v_call: TRBV5-1
clone_size: once
cdr3_nt: TGCGCCAGCAGCCCGGGCGTGGGGGAGGGCCAAGAGACCCAGTACTTC
cdr3_aa: CASSPGVGEGQETQYF

d_call: TRBD2
j_call: TRBJ2-3
v_call: TRBV7-7
clone_size: NA
cdr3_nt: TGTGCTAGCAGCCCTCGACTAGCGGGGACAGATACGCAGTATTTT
cdr3_aa: CASSPRLAGTDTQYF

d_call: NA
j_call: TRBJ2-7
v_call: TRBV5-6
clone_size: NA
cdr3_nt: TGTGCCAGCAGCTTGGCCCCATCCCAGGGCTACGAGCAGTACTTC
cdr3_aa: CASSLAPSQGYEQYF

d_call: NA
j_call: TRBJ1-5
v_call: TRBV5-3
clone_size: NA
cdr3_nt: TGTGCCGCAGAACGGAAACTCCCTTATAACTATAGCAATCAGCCCCAGCATTTT
cdr3_aa: CAAERKLPYNYSNQPQHF

d_call: TRBD1
j_call: TRBJ1-3
v_call: TRBV2
clone_size: NA
cdr3_nt: TGTGCCAGCAGTGGGGGACAGGGGGCGGGTGCTGGAAACACCATATATTTT
cdr3_aa: CASSGGQGAGAGNTIYF

d_call: NA
j_call: TRBJ2-6
v_call: TRBV14
clone_size: NA
cdr3_nt: TGTGCCAGCAGCCAAAAAAGAGGGACTGCTGGGGCCAACGTCCTGACTTTC
cdr3_aa: CASSQKRGTAGANVLTF

d_call: NA
j_call: TRBJ1-2
v_call: TRBV5-6
clone_size: NA
cdr3_nt: TGTGCCAGCAGCTTAATTGGGGCAGGGGCCCCCTCTAACTATGGCCACACCTTC
cdr3_aa: CASSLIGAGAPSNYGHTF

d_call: TRBD2
j_call: TRBJ2-1
v_call: TRBV12-5
clone_size: NA
cdr3_nt: TGTGCTAGTGGTTTGGGGACTAGCGGGGGGAATGAGCAGTTCTTC
cdr3_aa: CASGLGTSGGNEQFF

d_call: TRBD1
j_call: TRBJ1-2
v_call: TRBV25-1
clone_size: NA
cdr3_nt: TGTGCCAGCAGTGGGGGGACAGCGTATGGCTACACCTTC
cdr3_aa: CASSGGTAYGYTF

d_call: NA
j_call: TRBJ2-7
v_call: TRBV5-6
clone_size: NA
cdr3_nt: TGTGCCAGCAGTTCTAGCGCGGCGGCGAGGTACGAGCAGTACTTC
cdr3_aa: CASSSSAAARYEQYF

d_call: TRBD2
j_call: TRBJ2-3
v_call: TRBV30
clone_size: NA
cdr3_nt: TGTGCCTCCGGACTAGCGGGAGTAGGTACGCAGTATTTT
cdr3_aa: CASGLAGVGTQYF

d_call: TRBD1
j_call: TRBJ1-2
v_call: TRBV9
clone_size: NA
cdr3_nt: TGTGCCAGCAGCGTAGATGGGACAGGGAACGATGGCTACACCTTC
cdr3_aa: CASSVDGTGNDGYTF

d_call: NA
j_call: TRBJ2-7
v_call: TRBV4-3
clone_size: NA
cdr3_nt: TGCGCCAGCAGCCCGTCCCGGGGCTCCTACGAGCAGTACTTC
cdr3_aa: CASSPSRGSYEQYF

d_call: TRBD2
j_call: TRBJ2-2
v_call: TRBV5-1
clone_size: NA
cdr3_nt: TGCGCCAGCAGACGAGGGAGGGAAACCGGGGAGCTGTTTTTT
cdr3_aa: CASRRGRETGELFF

d_call: TRBD2
j_call: TRBJ2-1
v_call: TRBV30
clone_size: NA
cdr3_nt: TGTGCCTGGATTGGACTAGCGCCCTTCAATGAGCAGTTCTTC
cdr3_aa: CAWIGLAPFNEQFF

d_call: NA
j_call: TRBJ1-2
v_call: TRBV19
clone_size: few
cdr3_nt: TGTGCCAGTAGTCCCGGGACACTTAACTATGGCTACACCTTC
cdr3_aa: CASSPGTLNYGYTF

d_call: TRBD1
j_call: TRBJ2-2
v_call: TRBV5-1
clone_size: once
cdr3_nt: TGCGCCAGCAGCTTACAGGGGAGCGGGGAGCTGTTTTTT
cdr3_aa: CASSLQGSGELFF

d_call: NA
j_call: TRBJ2-5
v_call: TRBV19
clone_size: few
cdr3_nt: TGTGCCAGTAGACCCACCCTAGGGGCACAAGAGACCCAGTACTTC
cdr3_aa: CASRPTLGAQETQYF

d_call: NA
j_call: TRBJ2-7
v_call: TRBV29-1
clone_size: NA
cdr3_nt: TGCAGCGTTGAAGGGCGGGACCGACCGGTTAGGCACGAGCAGTACTTC
cdr3_aa: CSVEGRDRPVRHEQYF

d_call: NA
j_call: TRBJ2-1
v_call: TRBV27
clone_size: NA
cdr3_nt: TGTGCCAGCAGTTCAGGGATTTCTCGCGGGGACCTTTCCTACAATGAGCAGTTCTTC
cdr3_aa: CASSSGISRGDLSYNEQFF

d_call: TRBD2
j_call: TRBJ2-7
v_call: TRBV5-4
clone_size: few
cdr3_nt: TGTGCCAGCAGCCCGACCCGGGGACTAGCGGGAAACGAGCAGTACTTC
cdr3_aa: CASSPTRGLAGNEQYF

d_call: NA
j_call: TRBJ2-7
v_call: TRBV11-1
clone_size: NA
cdr3_nt: TGTGCCAGCAGCTTTGGCGGGAACTCCTACGAGCAGTACTTC
cdr3_aa: CASSFGGNSYEQYF

d_call: TRBD1
j_call: TRBJ2-1
v_call: TRBV10-3
clone_size: few
cdr3_nt: TGTGCCATCAGGGAGACAGGGAGCTACAATGAGCAGTTCTTC
cdr3_aa: CAIRETGSYNEQFF

d_call: NA
j_call: TRBJ2-4
v_call: TRBV2
clone_size: NA
cdr3_nt: TGTGCCAGCAGTGGGCTCAACTATCAGTACTTC
cdr3_aa: CASSGLNYQYF

d_call: NA
j_call: TRBJ2-7
v_call: TRBV28
clone_size: NA
cdr3_nt: TGTGCCAGCAGGGCACTAGAAATCTACGAGCAGTACTTC
cdr3_aa: CASRALEIYEQYF

d_call: TRBD1
j_call: TRBJ2-7
v_call: TRBV30
clone_size: NA
cdr3_nt: TGTGCCTGGGCGGACGGGACAGGGAGCAACGAGCAGTACTTC
cdr3_aa: CAWADGTGSNEQYF

d_call: TRBD2
j_call: TRBJ2-7
v_call: TRBV5-1
clone_size: NA
cdr3_nt: TGCGCCAGCAGCCCGGGGGGATCCTACGAGCAGTACTTC
cdr3_aa: CASSPGGSYEQYF

d_call: TRBD1
j_call: TRBJ2-1
v_call: TRBV29-1
clone_size: NA
cdr3_nt: TGCAGCGTTCAAGGTTACGGGACAGGGGGTGCTTACAATGAGCAGTTCTTC
cdr3_aa: CSVQGYGTGGAYNEQFF

d_call: NA
j_call: TRBJ2-7
v_call: TRBV6-1
clone_size: NA
cdr3_nt: TGTGCCAGCAGTGGCCGAGCCTACGAGCAGTACTTC
cdr3_aa: CASSGRAYEQYF

d_call: NA
j_call: TRBJ2-5
v_call: TRBV28
clone_size: NA
cdr3_nt: TGTGCCAGTTGGGCAGAAGAGACCCAGTACTTC
cdr3_aa: CASWAEETQYF